Described below is a single T cell receptor (beta chain) sequence and its context. There are 12 residues in the CDR3. Germline V lookup: CDR1 SGHAT, CDR2 FQNNGV. Deletions cut 5 bases from V and 11 bases from J, with 13 bases between. Sequenced by immunoSEQ multiplex PCR; TCRdb stores in-frame clones only, minus some. The sample has 35,000 to 40,000 clones, around 86% seen once. The sample originates from a study of radiotherapy plus CTLA-4 blockade in lung cancer. The sample was peripheral blood, taken from a patient treated with radiotherapy plus ipilimumab. The rearrangement links TRBV11-2 to TRBJ2-1; a possible D gene is TRBD1 (5 bases). The sequence was obtained from a human donor with non-small cell lung cancer whose response to radiotherapy plus ipilimumab could not be evaluated. The CDR3 loop is CASSKVRQKQFF. In DNA, the CDR3 is TGTGCCAGCAGCAAGGTGCGACAGAAGCAGTTCTTC.